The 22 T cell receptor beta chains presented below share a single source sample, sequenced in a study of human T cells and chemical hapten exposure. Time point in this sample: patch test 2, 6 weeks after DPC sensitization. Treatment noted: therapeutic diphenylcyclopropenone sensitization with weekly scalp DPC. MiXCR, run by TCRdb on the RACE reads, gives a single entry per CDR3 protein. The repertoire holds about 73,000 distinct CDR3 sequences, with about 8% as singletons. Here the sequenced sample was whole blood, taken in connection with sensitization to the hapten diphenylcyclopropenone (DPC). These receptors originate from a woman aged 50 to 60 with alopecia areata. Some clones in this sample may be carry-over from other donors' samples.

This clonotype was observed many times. The CDR3 reads CASSVGRNEQYF. In DNA, the CDR3 is TGTGCCAGCAGTGTCGGTAGGAACGAGCAGTACTTC. The chain links TRBV25-1 to TRBJ2-7; D is undetermined. The CDR3 has 12 amino acids. Germline lookup yields CDR1 MGHDK and CDR2 SYGVNS. V was clipped by 4 bases and J by 5 bases, with 9 bases between them.

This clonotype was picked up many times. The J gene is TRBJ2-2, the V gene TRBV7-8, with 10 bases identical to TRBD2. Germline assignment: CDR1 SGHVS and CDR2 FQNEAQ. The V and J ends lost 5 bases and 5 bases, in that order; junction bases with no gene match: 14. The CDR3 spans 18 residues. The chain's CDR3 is CASSPLAAGGLRTGELFF. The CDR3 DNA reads TGTGCCAGCAGCCCCCTGGCAGCGGGGGGGCTAAGGACCGGGGAGCTGTTTTTT.

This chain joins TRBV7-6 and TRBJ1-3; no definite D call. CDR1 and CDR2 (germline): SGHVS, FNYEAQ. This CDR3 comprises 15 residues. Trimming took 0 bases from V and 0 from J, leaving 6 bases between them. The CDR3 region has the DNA TGTGCCAGCAGCTTAGCTGTGGGCTCTGGAAACACCATATATTTT. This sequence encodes CASSLAVGSGNTIYF.

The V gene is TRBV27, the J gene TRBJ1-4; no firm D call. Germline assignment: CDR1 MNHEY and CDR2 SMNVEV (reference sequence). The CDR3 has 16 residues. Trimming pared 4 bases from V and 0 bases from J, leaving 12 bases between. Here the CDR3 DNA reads TGTGCCAGCAGTTCTTCCGGTTTTGCAACTAATGAAAAACTGTTTTTT. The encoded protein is CASSSSGFATNEKLFF.

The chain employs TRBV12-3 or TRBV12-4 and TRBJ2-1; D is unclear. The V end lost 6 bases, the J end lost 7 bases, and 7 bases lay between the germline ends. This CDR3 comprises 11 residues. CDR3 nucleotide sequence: TGTGCCAGCAGCCAGCTGAATGAGCAGTTCTTC. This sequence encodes CASSQLNEQFF.

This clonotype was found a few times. The CDR3 DNA reads as TGTGCCAGCAGCAAAGGCTCGGGACAGGGGGCGCACGGAGCTGGGGCCAACGTCCTGACTTTC. It is translated as CASSKGSGQGAHGAGANVLTF. The gene calls are TRBV7-3 and TRBJ2-6; TRBD1 matches 12 bases. CDR3 length: 21 residues. CDR1 and CDR2 from the germline V gene are SGHTA and FQGTGA. V shed 5 bases and J 2 bases; nucleotides not matched to a gene: 16.

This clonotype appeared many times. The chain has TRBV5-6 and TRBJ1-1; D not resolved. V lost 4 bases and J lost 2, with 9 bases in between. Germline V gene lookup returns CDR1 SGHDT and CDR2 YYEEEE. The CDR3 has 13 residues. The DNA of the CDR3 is TGTGCCAGCAGCCTACCTAGAAACACTGAAGCTTTCTTT. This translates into CASSLPRNTEAFF.

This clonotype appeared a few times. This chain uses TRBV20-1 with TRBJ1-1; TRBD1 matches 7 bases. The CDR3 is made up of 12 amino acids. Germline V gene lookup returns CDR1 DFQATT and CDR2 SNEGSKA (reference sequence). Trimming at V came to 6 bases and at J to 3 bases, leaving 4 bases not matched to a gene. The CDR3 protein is CSAQTGDTEAFF. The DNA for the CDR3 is TGCAGTGCCCAAACAGGGGACACTGAAGCTTTCTTT.

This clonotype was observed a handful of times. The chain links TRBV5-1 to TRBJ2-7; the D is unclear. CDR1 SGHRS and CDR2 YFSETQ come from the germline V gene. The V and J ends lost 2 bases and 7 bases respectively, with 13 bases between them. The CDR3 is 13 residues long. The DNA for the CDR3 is TGCGCCAGCAGCTTTACTGTTTTACGAGAGCAGTACTTC. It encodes CASSFTVLREQYF.

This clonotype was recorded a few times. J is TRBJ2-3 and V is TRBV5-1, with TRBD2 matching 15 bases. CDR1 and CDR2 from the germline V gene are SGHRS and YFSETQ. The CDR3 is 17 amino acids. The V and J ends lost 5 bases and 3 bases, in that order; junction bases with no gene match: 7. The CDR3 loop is CASRGWTSGRETDTQYF. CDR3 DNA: TGCGCCAGCAGAGGATGGACTAGCGGGAGGGAAACAGATACGCAGTATTTT.

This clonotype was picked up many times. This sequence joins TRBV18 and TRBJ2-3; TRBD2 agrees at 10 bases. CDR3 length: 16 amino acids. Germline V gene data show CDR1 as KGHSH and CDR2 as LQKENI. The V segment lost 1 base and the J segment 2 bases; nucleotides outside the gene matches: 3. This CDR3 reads CASSPLAGGTTDTQYF. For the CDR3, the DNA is TGTGCCAGCTCACCACTAGCGGGAGGAACCACAGATACGCAGTATTTT.

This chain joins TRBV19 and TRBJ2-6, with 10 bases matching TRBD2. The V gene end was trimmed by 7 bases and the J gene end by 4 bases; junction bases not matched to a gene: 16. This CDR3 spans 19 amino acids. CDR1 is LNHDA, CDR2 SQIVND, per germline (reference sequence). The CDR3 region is CASTPGTSDPRAGANVLTF. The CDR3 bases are TGTGCCAGTACCCCCGGGACTAGCGATCCTCGGGCCGGGGCCAACGTCCTGACTTTC.

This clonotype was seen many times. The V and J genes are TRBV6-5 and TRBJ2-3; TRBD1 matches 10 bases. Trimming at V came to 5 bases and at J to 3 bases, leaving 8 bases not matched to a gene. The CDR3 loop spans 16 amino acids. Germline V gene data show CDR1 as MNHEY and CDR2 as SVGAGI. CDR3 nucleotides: TGTGCCAGCAGTGGCGACCGGGACAGGGGTACAGATACGCAGTATTTT. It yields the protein CASSGDRDRGTDTQYF.

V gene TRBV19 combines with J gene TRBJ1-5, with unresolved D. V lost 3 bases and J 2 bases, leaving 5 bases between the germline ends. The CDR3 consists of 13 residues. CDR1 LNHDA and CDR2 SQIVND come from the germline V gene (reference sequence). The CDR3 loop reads CASSISGNQPQHF. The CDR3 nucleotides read TGTGCCAGTAGTATCAGTGGCAATCAGCCCCAGCATTTT.

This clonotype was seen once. CDR3 DNA: TGTGCCAGCAGATCAGACAGGGGGCCCGGGGAGCTGTTTTTT. It yields the protein CASRSDRGPGELFF. The J gene is TRBJ2-2, the V gene TRBV2, with 10 positions matching TRBD1. The CDR3 is 14 amino acids. CDR1 and CDR2 from the germline V gene are SNHLY and FYNNEI. V was clipped by 6 bases and J by 6 bases; unmatched bases: 4.

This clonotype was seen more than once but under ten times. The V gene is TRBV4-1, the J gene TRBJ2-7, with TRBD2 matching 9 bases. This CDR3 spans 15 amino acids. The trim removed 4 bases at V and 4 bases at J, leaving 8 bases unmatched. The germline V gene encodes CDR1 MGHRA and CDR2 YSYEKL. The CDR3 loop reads CASSPLAGPGYEQYF. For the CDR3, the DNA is TGCGCCAGCAGCCCGCTAGCGGGGCCGGGGTACGAGCAGTACTTC.

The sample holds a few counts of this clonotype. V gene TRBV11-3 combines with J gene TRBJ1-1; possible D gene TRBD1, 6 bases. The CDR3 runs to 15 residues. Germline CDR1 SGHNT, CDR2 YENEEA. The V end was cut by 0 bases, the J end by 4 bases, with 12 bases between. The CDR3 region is CASSLDRGQGTEAFF. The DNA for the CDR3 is TGTGCCAGCAGCTTAGATCGGGGGCAGGGCACTGAAGCTTTCTTT.

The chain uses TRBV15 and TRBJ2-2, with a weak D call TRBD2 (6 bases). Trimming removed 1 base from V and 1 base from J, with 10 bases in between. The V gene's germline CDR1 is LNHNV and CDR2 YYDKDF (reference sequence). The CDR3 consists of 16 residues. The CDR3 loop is CATSRVGEVNTGELFF. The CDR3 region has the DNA TGTGCCACCAGCAGAGTAGGGGAGGTGAACACCGGGGAGCTGTTTTTT.

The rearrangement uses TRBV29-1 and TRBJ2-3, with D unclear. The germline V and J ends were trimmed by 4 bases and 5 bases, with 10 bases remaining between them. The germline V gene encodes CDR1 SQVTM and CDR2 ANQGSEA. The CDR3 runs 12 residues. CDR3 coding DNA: TGCAGCGTTGGTAGGATGCAAGATACGCAGTATTTT. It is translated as CSVGRMQDTQYF.

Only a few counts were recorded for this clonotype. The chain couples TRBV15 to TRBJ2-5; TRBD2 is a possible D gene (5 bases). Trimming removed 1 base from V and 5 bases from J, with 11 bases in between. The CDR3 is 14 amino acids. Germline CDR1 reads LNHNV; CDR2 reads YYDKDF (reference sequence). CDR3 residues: CATSRVGRGETQYF. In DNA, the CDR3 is TGTGCCACCAGCAGAGTGGGGAGAGGCGAGACCCAGTACTTC.

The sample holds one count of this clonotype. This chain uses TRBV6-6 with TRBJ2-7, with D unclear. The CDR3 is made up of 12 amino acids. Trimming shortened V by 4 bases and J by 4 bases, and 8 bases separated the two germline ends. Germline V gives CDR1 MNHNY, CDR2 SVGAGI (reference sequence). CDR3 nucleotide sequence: TGTGCCAGCAGTTCCGCCGCGTACGAGCAGTACTTC. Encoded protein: CASSSAAYEQYF.

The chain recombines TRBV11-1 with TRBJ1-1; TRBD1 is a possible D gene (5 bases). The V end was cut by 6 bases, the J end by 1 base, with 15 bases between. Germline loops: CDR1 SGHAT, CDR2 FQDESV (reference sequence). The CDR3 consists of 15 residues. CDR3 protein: CASSRGEGRNTEAFF. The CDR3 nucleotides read TGTGCCAGCAGTCGGGGCGAGGGTAGGAACACTGAAGCTTTCTTT.